A single sample is the source of the 17 T cell receptor beta chains below, sequenced in a study of blood T cell repertoires in COVID-19. The data were produced by immunoSEQ multiplex PCR, yet TCRdb's version contains in-frame clones alone and is incomplete. This repertoire shows approximately 670,000 clones, approximately 90% found once; its top ten account for roughly 0.25%. The material sequenced was peripheral blood. The source is a woman aged 18 to 35 with acute or convalescent COVID-19.

The chain links TRBV2 to TRBJ1-1, with D perhaps TRBD1 (5 bases). V lost 6 bases to trimming and J lost 10 bases, with 18 bases between them. Per germline, CDR1 SNHLY and CDR2 FYNNEI. CDR3 length: 13 residues. CDR3 protein: CASSQWAGRGAFF. CDR3 DNA: TGTGCCAGCAGCCAATGGGCTGGGAGGGGAGCTTTCTTT.

J is TRBJ1-5 and V is TRBV2; D is ambiguous. CDR3 size: 13 residues. V gave up 3 bases and J gave up 7 bases, with 10 bases separating them. The germline CDR1 and CDR2 sequences are SNHLY and FYNNEI. In DNA form, the CDR3 reads TGTGCCAGCAGTGAGATATCGCGGCAGCCCCAGCATTTT. Protein product: CASSEISRQPQHF.

The chain joins TRBV30 to TRBJ1-1, with a weak D call TRBD1 (5 bases). Germline V CDR1 and CDR2: GTSNPN, SVGIG (reference sequence). Trimming took off 5 bases at V and 1 base at J, with 11 bases between the two ends. This CDR3 is built from 13 residues. The CDR3 sequence: CAWSDRGNTEAFF. The CDR3 DNA reads as TGTGCCTGGTCCGACAGAGGGAACACTGAAGCTTTCTTT.

The genes are TRBV6-6 and TRBJ1-1; D is uncertain. This CDR3 has 13 amino acids. CDR1 is MNHNY, CDR2 SVGAGI, per germline (reference sequence). V shed 2 bases and J shed 1 base, with 5 bases lying between them. In DNA form, the CDR3 reads TGTGCCAGCAGTTACCCCGGGAACACTGAAGCTTTCTTT. It translates to CASSYPGNTEAFF.

The chain couples TRBV19 to TRBJ2-5, with D possibly TRBD2 on 6 matching bases. Trimming took off 0 bases at V and 5 bases at J, with 10 bases between the two ends. Germline V CDR1 and CDR2: LNHDA, SQIVND (reference sequence). The CDR3 consists of 14 residues. CDR3 amino acids: CASSIEEGRETQYF. CDR3 in DNA: TGTGCCAGTAGTATAGAGGAGGGAAGGGAGACCCAGTACTTC.

The CDR3 sequence is CASSLAPGTRGNTIYF. The CDR3 coding sequence is TGCGCCAGCAGCTTGGCCCCCGGGACAAGAGGAAACACCATATATTTT. This chain joins TRBV5-1 and TRBJ1-3, with D possibly matching TRBD1 (6 bases). This CDR3 spans 16 amino acids. The ends were cut back, 0 bases at V and 4 bases at J, with 14 bases in the middle. The germline gives CDR1 SGHRS, CDR2 YFSETQ.

This clone was picked up a small number of times. The CDR3 region has the DNA TGTGCCAGCAGTTCTCAGGAGGCCACAGCTAACTATGGCTACACCTTC. It is translated as CASSSQEATANYGYTF. The V call is TRBV6-5, the J call TRBJ1-2; D call uncertain. The germline V and J ends were trimmed by 4 bases and 0 bases, with 15 bases remaining between them. This CDR3 comprises 16 residues. Germline V gene lookup returns CDR1 MNHEY and CDR2 SVGAGI.

The genes are TRBV5-1 and TRBJ1-3; D gene uncertain. The CDR3 is made up of 14 amino acids. The V gene lost 0 bases and the J gene lost 3 bases, with 7 bases spanning the gap. The germline gives CDR1 SGHRS, CDR2 YFSETQ. CDR3 coding DNA: TGCGCCAGCAGCTTGGCCGGCGGTGGAAACACCATATATTTT. This translates into CASSLAGGGNTIYF. Drawing the rest from reference TRBV5-1 and TRBJ1-3, the complete variable domain is KAGVTQTPRYLIKTRGQQVTLSCSPISGHRSVSWYQQTPGQGLQFLFEYFSETQRNKGNFPGRFSGRQFSNSRSEMNVSTLELGDSALYLCASSLAGGGNTIYFGEGSWLTVV.

The rearrangement joins TRBV5-1 to TRBJ1-6, with 7 bases matching TRBD1. The CDR3 contains 15 residues. Germline CDR1 and CDR2: SGHRS and YFSETQ. V shed 4 bases, J shed 10 bases, and the junction held 11 bases outside the gene matches. The CDR3 coding sequence is TGCGCCAGCAGCCCTTTACAGGGGTCGAGCTCACCCCTCCACTTT. Translated: CASSPLQGSSSPLHF.

V usage is TRBV11-2 and J usage is TRBJ1-2; 11 bases are shared with TRBD1. The CDR3 contains 15 residues. Germline loops: CDR1 SGHAT, CDR2 FQNNGV. With V trimmed by 5 bases and J by 2 bases, 4 bases remained unmatched. CDR3 residues: CASSLRDRGNYGYTF. CDR3 coding DNA: TGTGCCAGCAGCCTCCGGGACAGGGGGAACTATGGCTACACCTTC. Full variable domain (outside the CDR3, taken from reference TRBV11-2 and TRBJ1-2): EAGVAQSPRYKIIEKRQSVAFWCNPISGHATLYWYQQILGQGPKLLIQFQNNGVVDDSQLPKDRFSAERLKGVDSTLKIQPAKLEDSAVYLCASSLRDRGNYGYTFGSGTRLTVV.

This chain joins TRBV27 and TRBJ1-4; no clear D gene. CDR3 length: 15 residues. V lost 0 bases and J lost 0, with 5 bases in between. Germline assignment: CDR1 MNHEY and CDR2 SMNVEV (reference sequence). CDR3: CASSLSQATNEKLFF. CDR3 DNA: TGTGCCAGCAGTTTATCCCAGGCAACTAATGAAAAACTGTTTTTT. Using reference TRBV27 and TRBJ1-4 for the parts outside the CDR3, the full variable domain is EAQVTQNPRYLITVTGKKLTVTCSQNMNHEYMSWYRQDPGLGLRQIYYSMNVEVTDKGDVPEGYKVSRKEKRNFPLILESPSPNQTSLYFCASSLSQATNEKLFFGSGTQLSVL.

The chain has TRBV2 and TRBJ1-2; D gene unclear. The CDR3 has 12 amino acids. Deletions cut 5 bases from V and 2 bases from J, with 6 bases between. CDR1 is SNHLY and CDR2 is FYNNEI in the germline V gene. The chain's CDR3 is CASSHKNYGYTF. In DNA, the CDR3 is TGTGCCAGCAGTCACAAGAACTATGGCTACACCTTC.

This chain links TRBV30 with TRBJ1-5; TRBD1 might be the D (5 bases). Trimming left V 4 bases short and J 2 bases short, with 9 bases between. CDR1 is GTSNPN, CDR2 SVGIG, per germline (reference sequence). This CDR3 spans 13 amino acids. The DNA for the CDR3 is TGTGCCTGGACTCGGGGGGGCAATCAGCCCCAGCATTTT. Translating it yields CAWTRGGNQPQHF.

V is TRBV27 and J is TRBJ1-3; the D gene is possibly TRBD1 (6 bases). V was clipped by 7 bases and J by 0 bases, with 13 bases between them. CDR3 length: 15 amino acids. Germline CDR1 reads MNHEY; CDR2 reads SMNVEV (reference sequence). CDR3 DNA: TGTGCCAGCACAGGGGACGTAAGCTCTGGAAACACCATATATTTT. It specifies CASTGDVSSGNTIYF.

A single count supports this clone. The chain has TRBV7-2 and TRBJ1-2; D is unresolved. The CDR3 totals 17 residues. Germline V lookup: CDR1 SGHTA, CDR2 FQGNSA. V dropped 3 bases and J dropped 6 bases, with 23 bases sitting between them. Written as DNA, the CDR3 is TGTGCCAGCAGCTTTTCGACCCACCAAGGAGGGCGGGATGGCTACACCTTC. Amino acids: CASSFSTHQGGRDGYTF.

The chain links TRBV19 to TRBJ2-2, with 8 bases fitting TRBD2. The length of the CDR3 is 15 residues. J lost 4 bases, V lost 3 bases, and 4 bases had no gene match. Germline V gives CDR1 LNHDA, CDR2 SQIVND (reference sequence). CDR3 protein: CASSIRGGSTGELFF. The CDR3 DNA sequence: TGTGCCAGTAGTATCCGGGGGGGCAGCACCGGGGAGCTGTTTTTT.

This clone was seen a single time. The rearrangement links TRBV3-1 (or the pseudogene TRBV3-2) to TRBJ1-2, with 7 bases fitting TRBD1. With 1 base clipped from V and 8 bases from J, the junction kept 4 bases outside the gene matches. The CDR3 is made up of 13 amino acids. Germline values: CDR1 LGHDT, CDR2 YNNKEL (reference sequence). CDR3 in DNA: TGTGCCAGCAGCCAAGCAACAGGGGAAGGCTACACCTTC. It yields the protein CASSQATGEGYTF.